This passage covers 6 T cell receptor beta chains from one sample sequenced in a study of blood T cell repertoires in COVID-19. Measured with immunoSEQ multiplex PCR; TCRdb has only the in-frame clones, and not every one. The sample records over 250,000 clones, about 83% being singletons. The sequenced material came from peripheral blood. Every receptor here comes from a woman aged 50 to 65 who had recovered from COVID-19.

This clone was seen a handful of times. The chain links TRBV5-6 to TRBJ1-1; D is undetermined. Looked up from germline, CDR1 is SGHDT and CDR2 is YYEEEE. The CDR3 spans 14 residues. Trimming pared 1 base from V and 2 bases from J, leaving 9 bases between. The CDR3 loop reads CASSLPSQNTEAFF. CDR3 in DNA: TGTGCCAGCAGCTTGCCTTCACAAAACACTGAAGCTTTCTTT.

The chain carries TRBV7-3 and TRBJ2-3; 10 nucleotides match TRBD2. The V gene end was trimmed by 5 bases and the J gene end by 2 bases; junction bases not matched to a gene: 7. The germline gives CDR1 SGHTA, CDR2 FQGTGA. This CDR3 comprises 16 residues. CDR3 in DNA: TGTGCCAGCAGCGCAGGGACTAGCGCTAACACAGATACGCAGTATTTT. Its protein is CASSAGTSANTDTQYF.

This clone has just a few counts. The chain employs TRBV29-1 and TRBJ2-2; D may be TRBD2 (6 bases). This CDR3 has 15 residues. The germline gives CDR1 SQVTM, CDR2 ANQGSEA. The V end was cut by 5 bases, the J end by 4 bases, with 17 bases between. CDR3 in amino acids: CSVRGRGAGTGELFF. DNA of the CDR3: TGCAGCGTTAGGGGTCGGGGAGCGGGCACCGGGGAGCTGTTTTTT.

CDR3 region: CASSDAGTGGCEQYF. DNA of the CDR3: TGTGCCAGCAGCGACGCCGGGACAGGGGGTTGCGAGCAGTACTTC. The rearrangement links TRBV6-4 to TRBJ2-7; 11 bases are shared with TRBD1. Germline trimming cut 6 bases from V and 6 bases from J; bases unmatched to any gene: 10. This CDR3 is built from 15 residues. Germline V gene sequence: CDR1 MRHNA, CDR2 SNTAGT.

The chain employs TRBV4-1 and TRBJ2-2, with 12 bases identical to TRBD2. J gave up 5 bases and V 4 bases, and 2 bases lay outside the gene matches. This CDR3 comprises 15 residues. The germline V gene encodes CDR1 MGHRA and CDR2 YSYEKL. This CDR3 reads CASSPGLAGTGELFF. CDR3 in DNA: TGCGCCAGCAGCCCTGGACTAGCGGGGACCGGGGAGCTGTTTTTT.

The chain joins TRBV2 to TRBJ2-3; 8 bases fit TRBD2. Germline V lookup: CDR1 SNHLY, CDR2 FYNNEI. The CDR3 has 15 amino acids. The V and J ends lost 6 bases and 3 bases, in that order; junction bases with no gene match: 8. The CDR3 reads CASRLELAATDTQYF. The CDR3 coding sequence is TGTGCCAGCAGACTGGAACTAGCGGCTACAGATACGCAGTATTTT. The full variable domain, completed using reference TRBV2 and TRBJ2-3, is EPEVTQTPSHQVTQMGQEVILRCVPISNHLYFYWYRQILGQKVEFLVSFYNNEISEKSEIFDDQFSVERPDGSNFTLKIRSTKLEDSAMYFCASRLELAATDTQYFGPGTRLTVL.